This is a list of T cell receptor beta chains from one sample in a study of sequential checkpoint blockade in melanoma. Assay used: immunoSEQ multiplex PCR; TCRdb lists only in-frame clones, some missing. The table lists under 40,000 clones, roughly 90% of them singletons. The source was CD8+ T cells sorted from blood (inferred from file names), collected from a patient given nivolumab and ipilimumab in sequence. These TCRs come from a human donor with melanoma. The conserved cysteine and the conserved F or W are not part of the CDR3 here. Each record gives: J gene, D gene, V gene, CDR3 protein. D genes are given only for firm matches.

TRBJ1-1 TRBD1 TRBV12-5 ASGSQGASETEAF
TRBJ2-1 - TRBV5-1 ASSFLSAANEQF
TRBJ2-6 - TRBV4-1 ASSTRLSGANVLT
TRBJ2-7 TRBD2 TRBV6-1 ASSEVGLALREQY
TRBJ2-2 - TRBV6-4 ASYDRGNTGELF
TRBJ2-1 - TRBV14 ASSQAFPFNEQF
TRBJ2-1 - TRBV19 ASSGERNEQF
TRBJ2-7 TRBD1 TRBV9 ASSVGTGSSYEQY
TRBJ1-4 TRBD1 TRBV4-1 ASSPTGFNEKLF
TRBJ2-2 TRBD2 TRBV4-2 ANSLAGHGTGELF
TRBJ2-1 TRBD2 TRBV7-9 ASSLPSHGTSGNEQF
TRBJ2-1 TRBD2 TRBV7-6 ASSSLAGVRDEQF
TRBJ2-7 TRBD1 TRBV5-1 ASSPWTGPYEQY
TRBJ2-2 - TRBV21-1 ASSKAEGNTGELF
TRBJ2-1 - TRBV7-6 ASSPRGREQF
TRBJ2-2 - TRBV4-3 ASSQGRVTGELF
TRBJ2-7 TRBD1 TRBV13 ASSRRGQGLIEQY
TRBJ2-3 - TRBV6-6 ASSYSQEDITDTQY
TRBJ1-1 - TRBV15 ATSTYREAF
TRBJ2-7 - TRBV4-2 ASSPNSGYEQY
TRBJ2-3 - TRBV4-3 ASSQVSGTDTQY
TRBJ2-1 TRBD2 TRBV29-1 SGESVLANPYNEQF
TRBJ2-3 TRBD2 TRBV19 ASSIREGGTDTQY
TRBJ2-7 TRBD1 TRBV4-2 ASSPGTGGEQY
TRBJ2-7 TRBD1 TRBV11-2 ASSLPRQGGSYEQY
TRBJ2-1 - TRBV15 ATSSDPGYEQF
TRBJ2-1 TRBD2 TRBV4-1 ASSQVAGAGNEQF
TRBJ2-2 TRBD1 TRBV7-2 ASSIDGQGFTGELF
TRBJ1-2 - TRBV28 ASSRDMNYGYT
TRBJ2-2 - TRBV7-2 ASSFPSGGVSTGELF
TRBJ2-7 TRBD2 TRBV10-2 ASSEPRLAETYEQY
TRBJ2-1 - TRBV27 ASSLIVGYNEQF
TRBJ1-5 - TRBV2 ASSHLLGAVGSNQPQH
TRBJ1-2 TRBD1 TRBV25-1 ASSEYGTGNGYT
TRBJ1-3 - TRBV6-1 ASSEEQGSGNTIY
TRBJ2-7 TRBD2 TRBV4-2 ASSSGLAAYEQY
TRBJ2-1 - TRBV5-1 ASSLEGSSYNEQF
TRBJ1-5 - TRBV2 ASWGTHNQPQH
TRBJ1-1 TRBD1 TRBV6-5 ASSSGGLNTEAF
TRBJ2-1 TRBD2 TRBV18 ASSPGYSGPWDYNEQF
TRBJ2-7 - TRBV19 ATRDSSITYEQY
TRBJ2-2 TRBD2 TRBV5-5 ASSNLAGGGTGELF
TRBJ2-1 TRBD2 TRBV30 ASLAGGPNEQF
TRBJ2-3 - TRBV7-3 ASSLLATTDTQY
TRBJ2-5 TRBD1 TRBV5-5 ASSPRAGTGEETQY
TRBJ1-4 TRBD1 TRBV28 ASSQYPGTAGDEKLF
TRBJ1-4 - TRBV4-1 ASSPGFEKLF
TRBJ2-1 - TRBV20-1 SARGAEQF
TRBJ2-7 - TRBV13 ASSGYRALGYEQY
TRBJ2-3 TRBD2 TRBV19 ASSGRPSGSPDTQY
TRBJ2-7 TRBD2 TRBV6-5 ASGTSRYEQY
TRBJ1-1 TRBD1 TRBV27 AASGTGSTEAF
- - TRBV9 ASSVSGTTSSEQY
TRBJ2-5 TRBD1 TRBV7-6 ASSLRGQWGLAQY